This T cell receptor (beta chain) originates from a study of T cells in Graves' hyperthyroidism and ophthalmopathy. Study observations and caveats: A model using 13 V-J features told ophthalmopathy apart from stable hyperthyroidism. Onset of ophthalmopathy came a median around 7.1 months after the model predicted it.

TCR beta CDR3 regions were amplified from RNA transcripts. Researchers ran a first-round RT-PCR on the TCR CDR3 using the HTBI primer set. MiXCR, run by TCRdb on the multiplex PCR reads, gives a single entry per CDR3 protein. The repertoire holds 250,000 to 400,000 distinct CDR3 sequences, around 13% seen once, with 30% to 35% in the top ten. This CDR3 spans 15 amino acids. Germline loops: CDR1 KGHSH, CDR2 LQKENI. Trimming removed 4 bases from V and 5 bases from J, with 15 bases in between. With regard to this clonotype: Its antigen is currently unknown.

For the diagnoses, clinical symptoms, serum thyroxine and TRAb, thyroid ultrasound and orbital computed tomography were used. The clonotype comes from a middle-aged woman with Graves' ophthalmopathy. The sample was blood. The chain is built from TRBV18 and TRBJ2-1; no clear D gene. The CDR3 nucleotides are TGTGCCAGCTCACTCACTCGGGCCCGGGACAATGAGCAGTTCTTC. This translates into CASSLTRARDNEQFF.